These 6 T cell receptor beta chains were sequenced from one sample in a study of cytomegalovirus exposure and HLA in healthy donors. TCRdb's table, derived via immunoSEQ multiplex PCR, lists solely in-frame clones and lacks some. The sample records a few hundred thousand clones, roughly 84% being singletons. Sequencing input: PBMCs. These receptors all stem from a man in his late teens or twenties in good health and CMV-seropositive.

The chain recombines TRBV19 with TRBJ1-5; 7 bases are a match to TRBD1. The junction had 5 bases not matched to a gene; V was cut back by 4 bases and J by 2 bases. The CDR3 has 15 amino acids. Per the germline V gene, CDR1 is LNHDA and CDR2 is SQIVND (reference sequence). The CDR3 sequence is CASSKRQGGNQPQHF. The CDR3 DNA sequence: TGTGCCAGTAGTAAACGACAGGGTGGCAATCAGCCCCAGCATTTT.

The V gene is TRBV2, the J gene TRBJ2-7, with 7 bases fitting TRBD2. Germline assignment: CDR1 SNHLY and CDR2 FYNNEI. The V segment lost 6 bases and the J segment 4 bases; nucleotides outside the gene matches: 15. CDR3 size: 16 residues. DNA for the CDR3: TGTGCCAGCAGGGGGGGGAGCCCCTTAAAATTTTACGAGCAGTACTTC. This codes for CASRGGSPLKFYEQYF.

J is TRBJ2-7 and V is TRBV18; TRBD1 or TRBD2 may be the D gene (5 bases each). The CDR3 contains 15 residues. Germline loops: CDR1 KGHSH, CDR2 LQKENI. V dropped 6 bases and J dropped 3 bases, with 18 bases sitting between them. The CDR3 DNA reads as TGTGCCAGCTCGCCTTTACGGGACGGAGTCTACGAGCAGTACTTC. It encodes CASSPLRDGVYEQYF.

This clone was seen only once. This chain uses TRBV5-1 with TRBJ2-3, with 8 bases lining up with TRBD2. The CDR3 is 14 residues long. The V gene's germline CDR1 is SGHRS and CDR2 YFSETQ. V trimming: 5 bases; J trimming: 5 bases; junction bases outside the gene matches: 7. CDR3 coding DNA: TGCGCCAGCAGACAGGGACTAGATTTAGATACGCAGTATTTT. It encodes CASRQGLDLDTQYF. Together with reference TRBV5-1 and TRBJ2-3, the CDR3 gives the full variable domain: KAGVTQTPRYLIKTRGQQVTLSCSPISGHRSVSWYQQTPGQGLQFLFEYFSETQRNKGNFPGRFSGRQFSNSRSEMNVSTLELGDSALYLCASRQGLDLDTQYFGPGTRLTVL.

The chain is built from TRBV25-1 and TRBJ1-5; D is unclear. The V gene lost 6 bases and the J gene lost 2 bases, with 11 bases spanning the gap. The CDR3 is 14 residues long. Per the germline V gene, CDR1 is MGHDK and CDR2 is SYGVNS. CDR3 in DNA: TGTGCCAGCAGCCCCCTCTCGGGCAATCAGCCCCAGCATTTT. Its translation is CASSPLSGNQPQHF. Complete variable domain (other parts from reference TRBV25-1 and TRBJ1-5): EADIYQTPRYLVIGTGKKITLECSQTMGHDKMYWYQQDPGMELHLIHYSYGVNSTEKGDLSSESTVSRIRTEHFPLTLESARPSHTSQYLCASSPLSGNQPQHFGDGTRLSIL.

The CDR3 sequence is CASKSDSYEQYF. The CDR3 DNA follows: TGTGCCAGTAAATCGGACAGCTACGAGCAGTACTTC. This sequence joins TRBV27 and TRBJ2-7; a possible D gene is TRBD1 (6 bases). Trimming took off 9 bases at V and 3 bases at J, with 12 bases between the two ends. Germline V gene sequence: CDR1 MNHEY, CDR2 SMNVEV (reference sequence). This CDR3 has 12 amino acids.